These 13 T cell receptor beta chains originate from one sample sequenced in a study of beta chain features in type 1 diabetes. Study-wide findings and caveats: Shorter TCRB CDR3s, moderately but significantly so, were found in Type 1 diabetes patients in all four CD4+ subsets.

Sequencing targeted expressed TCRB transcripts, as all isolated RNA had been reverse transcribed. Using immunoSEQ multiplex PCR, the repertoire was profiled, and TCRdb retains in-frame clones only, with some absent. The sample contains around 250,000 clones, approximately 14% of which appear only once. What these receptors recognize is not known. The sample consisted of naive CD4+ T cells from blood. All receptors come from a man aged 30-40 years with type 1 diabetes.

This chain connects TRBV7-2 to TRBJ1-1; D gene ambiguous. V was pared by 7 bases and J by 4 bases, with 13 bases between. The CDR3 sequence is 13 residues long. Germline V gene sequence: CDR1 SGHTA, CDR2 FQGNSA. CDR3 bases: TGTGCCAGCACCCTTCGAGGTGGCACTGAAGCTTTCTTT. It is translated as CASTLRGGTEAFF.

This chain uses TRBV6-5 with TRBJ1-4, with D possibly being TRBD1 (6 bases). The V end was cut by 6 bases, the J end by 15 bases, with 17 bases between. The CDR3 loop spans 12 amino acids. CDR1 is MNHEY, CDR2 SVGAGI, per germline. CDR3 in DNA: TGTGCCAGCAGCAACGGCAACAGGGATTTGTTTTTT. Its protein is CASSNGNRDLFF.

The CDR3 region is CASSWRQGYNEKLFF. The CDR3 nucleotides are TGTGCCAGCAGCTGGCGACAGGGGTATAATGAAAAACTGTTTTTT. This chain uses TRBV9 with TRBJ1-4, with TRBD1 matching 8 bases. The CDR3 runs 15 residues. The V gene end was trimmed by 4 bases and the J gene end by 4 bases; junction bases not matched to a gene: 6. CDR1 is SGDLS, CDR2 YYNGEE, per germline.

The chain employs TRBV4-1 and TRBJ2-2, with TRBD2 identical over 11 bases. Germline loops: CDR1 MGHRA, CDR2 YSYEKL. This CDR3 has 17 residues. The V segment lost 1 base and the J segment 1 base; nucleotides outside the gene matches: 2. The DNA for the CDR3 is TGCGCCAGCAGCCAAGGACTAGCGGGAATGAACACCGGGGAGCTGTTTTTT. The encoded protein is CASSQGLAGMNTGELFF.

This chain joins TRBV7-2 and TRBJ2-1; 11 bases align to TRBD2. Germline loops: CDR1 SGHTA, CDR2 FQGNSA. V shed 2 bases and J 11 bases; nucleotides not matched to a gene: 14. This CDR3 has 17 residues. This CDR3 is CASSLPPWTSGYTKQFF. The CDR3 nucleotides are TGTGCCAGCAGCTTACCCCCCTGGACTAGCGGGTACACAAAGCAGTTCTTC.

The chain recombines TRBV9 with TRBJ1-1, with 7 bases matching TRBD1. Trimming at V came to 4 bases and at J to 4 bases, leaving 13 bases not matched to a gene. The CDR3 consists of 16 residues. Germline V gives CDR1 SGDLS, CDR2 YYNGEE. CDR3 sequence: CASSPEALTGSTEAFF. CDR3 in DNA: TGTGCCAGCAGCCCCGAGGCCCTGACAGGGAGCACTGAAGCTTTCTTT.

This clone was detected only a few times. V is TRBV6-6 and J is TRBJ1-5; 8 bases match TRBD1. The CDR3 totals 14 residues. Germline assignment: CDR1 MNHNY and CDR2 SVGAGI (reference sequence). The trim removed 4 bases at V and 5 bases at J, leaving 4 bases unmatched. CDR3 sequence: CASSSRGPDQPQHF. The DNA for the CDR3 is TGTGCCAGCAGTTCCAGGGGGCCGGATCAGCCCCAGCATTTT.

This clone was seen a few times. CDR3 in DNA: TGTGCCAGCAGCCCTCGATCCTCGGGGGGGAGGCCGGGGGAGCAGTACTTC. This sequence encodes CASSPRSSGGRPGEQYF. J is TRBJ2-5 and V is TRBV7-9; 8 nucleotides align to TRBD2. This CDR3 is built from 17 residues. Germline V gene sequence: CDR1 SEHNR, CDR2 FQNEAQ (reference sequence). V was clipped by 5 bases and J by 11 bases; unmatched bases: 22.

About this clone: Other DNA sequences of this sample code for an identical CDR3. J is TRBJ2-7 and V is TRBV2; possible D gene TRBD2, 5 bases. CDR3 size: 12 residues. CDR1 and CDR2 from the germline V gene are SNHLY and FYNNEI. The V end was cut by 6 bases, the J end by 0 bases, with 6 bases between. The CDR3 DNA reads TGTGCCAGCAGACGGGACTCCTACGAGCAGTACTTC. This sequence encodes CASRRDSYEQYF.

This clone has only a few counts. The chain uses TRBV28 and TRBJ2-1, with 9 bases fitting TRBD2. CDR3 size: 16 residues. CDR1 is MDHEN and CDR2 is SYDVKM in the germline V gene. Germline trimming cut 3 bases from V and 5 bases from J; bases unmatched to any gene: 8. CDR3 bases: TGTGCCAGCAGTTTCCTGGGGACTAGCAGAGACAATGAGCAGTTCTTC. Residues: CASSFLGTSRDNEQFF. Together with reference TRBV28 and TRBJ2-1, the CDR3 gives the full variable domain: DVKVTQSSRYLVKRTGEKVFLECVQDMDHENMFWYRQDPGLGLRLIYFSYDVKMKEKGDIPEGYSVSREKKERFSLILESASTNQTSMYLCASSFLGTSRDNEQFFGPGTRLTVL.

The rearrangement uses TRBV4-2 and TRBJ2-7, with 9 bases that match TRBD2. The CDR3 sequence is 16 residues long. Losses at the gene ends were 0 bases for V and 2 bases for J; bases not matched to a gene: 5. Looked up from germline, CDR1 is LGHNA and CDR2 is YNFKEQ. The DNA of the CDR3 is TGTGCCAGCAGCCAAGATATCCAGCGGGGGGCCTACGAGCAGTACTTC. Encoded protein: CASSQDIQRGAYEQYF.

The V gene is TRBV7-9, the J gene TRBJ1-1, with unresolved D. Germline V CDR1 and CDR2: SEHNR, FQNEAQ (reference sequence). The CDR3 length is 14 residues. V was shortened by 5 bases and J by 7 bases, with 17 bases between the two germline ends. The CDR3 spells CASSMGIAEGEAFF. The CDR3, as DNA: TGTGCCAGCAGCATGGGCATAGCGGAAGGTGAAGCTTTCTTT.

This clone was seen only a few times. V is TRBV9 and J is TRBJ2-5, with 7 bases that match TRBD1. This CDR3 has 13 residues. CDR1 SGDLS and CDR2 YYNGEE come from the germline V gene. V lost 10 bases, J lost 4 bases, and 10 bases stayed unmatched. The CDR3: CASGGVRGETQYF. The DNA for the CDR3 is TGTGCCTCAGGGGGAGTAAGGGGAGAGACCCAGTACTTC.